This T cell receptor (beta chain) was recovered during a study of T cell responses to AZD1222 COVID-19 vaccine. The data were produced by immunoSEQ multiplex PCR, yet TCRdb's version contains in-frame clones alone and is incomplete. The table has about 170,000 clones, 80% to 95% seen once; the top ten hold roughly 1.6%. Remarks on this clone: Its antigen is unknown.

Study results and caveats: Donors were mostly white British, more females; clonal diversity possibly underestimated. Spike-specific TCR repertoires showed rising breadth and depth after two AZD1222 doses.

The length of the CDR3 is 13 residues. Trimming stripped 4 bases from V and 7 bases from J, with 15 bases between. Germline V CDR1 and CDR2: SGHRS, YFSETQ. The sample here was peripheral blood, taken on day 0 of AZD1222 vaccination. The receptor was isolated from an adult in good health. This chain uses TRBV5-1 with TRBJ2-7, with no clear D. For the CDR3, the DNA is TGCGCCAGCAGCGCAACCCCCCTTGAAGAGCAGTACTTC. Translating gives CASSATPLEEQYF.